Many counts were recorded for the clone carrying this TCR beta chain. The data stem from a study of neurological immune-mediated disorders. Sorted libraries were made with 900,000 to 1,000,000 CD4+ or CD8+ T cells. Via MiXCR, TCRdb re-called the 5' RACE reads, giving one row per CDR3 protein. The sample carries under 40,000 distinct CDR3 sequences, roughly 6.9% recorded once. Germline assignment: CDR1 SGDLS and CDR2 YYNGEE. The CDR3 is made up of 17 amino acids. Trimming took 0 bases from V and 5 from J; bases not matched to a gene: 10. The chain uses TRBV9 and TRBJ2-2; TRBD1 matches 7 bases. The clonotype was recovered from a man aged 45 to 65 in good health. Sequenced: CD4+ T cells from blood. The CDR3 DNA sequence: TGTGCCAGCAGCGTAGCCCCGTTTGAGGGGGCAACCGGGGAGCTGTTTTTT. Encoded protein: CASSVAPFEGATGELFF. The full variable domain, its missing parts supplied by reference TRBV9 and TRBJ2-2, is DSGVTQTPKHLITATGQRVTLRCSPRSGDLSVYWYQQSLDQGLQFLIQYYNGEERAKGNILERFSAQQFPDLHSELNLSSLELGDSALYFCASSVAPFEGATGELFFGEGSRLTVL.